The rows below give T cell receptor beta chains drawn from one sample of a study of patients and donors after allogeneic stem cell transplantation. TCRdb reprocessed the RT-PCR reads via MiXCR and lists one record per CDR3 protein. The data show some 200,000 distinct CDR3 sequences, with roughly 40% seen just once and 33% held by the top ten. The sequenced material came from blood, either unsorted or a sorted T cell fraction (not recorded which). These receptors were collected from a human donor who was either an allogeneic HSCT recipient or a stem cell or donor lymphocyte infusion donor (not recorded which). It is not recorded whose cells these are; they may come from a transplant donor. Each CDR3 is given with its conserved first and last residue. A D gene is named only where the DNA matches it firmly. Clone size is stated in some rows and not others, as once, few, many or a class when expanded.

j_gene | abundance | d_gene | v_gene | CDR3nt | CDR3aa
TRBJ1-5 | few | TRBD1 | TRBV7-9 | TGTGCCAGCAGCGTCGACGGGACAGGTAATCAGCCCCAGCATTTT | CASSVDGTGNQPQHF
TRBJ2-7 | NA | NA | TRBV3-1 | TGTGCCAGCAGCCAAGGCATAGCGGCGAGCTCCTACGAGCAGTACTTC | CASSQGIAASSYEQYF
TRBJ2-3 | NA | TRBD2 | TRBV12-3/TRBV12-4 | TGTGCCAGCAGTGCAGCGGGAGGACGCACAGATACGCAGTATTTT | CASSAAGGRTDTQYF
TRBJ1-1 | NA | NA | TRBV4-3 | TGCGCCAGCAGCCAAGATCTGGGTGAAGCTTTCTTT | CASSQDLGEAFF
TRBJ2-7 | NA | NA | TRBV29-1 | TGCAGCGTTGAAGAGTCCGTCGGCGAGCAGTACTTC | CSVEESVGEQYF
TRBJ1-5 | few | TRBD1 | TRBV9 | TGTGCCAGCAGCTCGACAGGGATGGCCAATCAGCCCCAGCATTTT | CASSSTGMANQPQHF
TRBJ1-2 | NA | TRBD1 | TRBV9 | TGTGCCAGCAGCGCACCTCGTTGGGACAGCGAAGGCCGTGATGGCTACACCTTC | CASSAPRWDSEGRDGYTF
TRBJ2-1 | NA | TRBD1 | TRBV7-9 | TGTGCCAGCAGCTTTTGTGGGCAGGGGGCGAATGAGCAGTTCTTC | CASSFCGQGANEQFF
TRBJ2-5 | NA | NA | TRBV5-1 | TGCGCCAGCAGCCCTGACTTACAAGAGACCCAGTACTTC | CASSPDLQETQYF
TRBJ2-7 | NA | NA | TRBV5-5 | TGTGCCAGCAGCTTGGGTCTAGTCTCCTACGAGCAGTACTTC | CASSLGLVSYEQYF
TRBJ1-2 | NA | NA | TRBV14 | TGTGCCAGCAGCCAAGATTTGTCGCCCTCGGGCGGCTATGGCTACACCTTC | CASSQDLSPSGGYGYTF
TRBJ1-3 | NA | NA | TRBV7-2 | TGTGCCAGCAGCTTAGTAGGGGTAGCTGGAAACACCATATATTTT | CASSLVGVAGNTIYF
TRBJ2-7 | NA | NA | TRBV13 | TGTGCCAGCAGCAAACTTCTGGGGTACGAGCAGTACTTC | CASSKLLGYEQYF
TRBJ2-3 | few | NA | TRBV12-5 | TGTGCTAGTGGTTTGGTTGTCGGTAGTCGCACAGATACGCAGTATTTT | CASGLVVGSRTDTQYF
TRBJ2-1 | once | TRBD2 | TRBV9 | TGTGCCAGCAGTTGGGGAGGGGTGGGCAATGAGCAGTTCTTC | CASSWGGVGNEQFF
TRBJ2-7 | NA | TRBD2 | TRBV4-3 | TGCGCCAGCAGCCAAGAGCCTAGCGGGGCCTCCTACGAGCAGTACTTC | CASSQEPSGASYEQYF
TRBJ1-5 | few | NA | TRBV29-1 | TGCAGCGTACGACAGAGCCCTAATAGCAATCAGCCCCAGCATTTT | CSVRQSPNSNQPQHF
TRBJ1-5 | NA | NA | TRBV7-8 | TGTGCCAGCAGCTTGGTTCGCACAGCCAGCAATCAGCCCCAGCATTTT | CASSLVRTASNQPQHF
TRBJ2-4 | few | NA | TRBV27 | TGTGCCAGCAGTTCCAGGGTGGCCCAAAAAAACATTCAGTACTTC | CASSSRVAQKNIQYF
TRBJ2-5 | few | NA | TRBV27 | TGTGCCAGCAGAGACGGGTCCGGGGAGACCCAGTACTTC | CASRDGSGETQYF
TRBJ1-5 | few | TRBD1 | TRBV5-6 | TGTGCCAGCAGCACTACCAGGGACAGTTTCAATCAGCCCCAGCATTTT | CASSTTRDSFNQPQHF
TRBJ2-3 | NA | NA | TRBV27 | TGTGCCAGCAGTTTATTATCCCCGGCTAGCACAGATACGCAGTATTTT | CASSLLSPASTDTQYF
TRBJ2-4 | NA | NA | TRBV4-3 | TGCGCCAGCAGCTCACTCCTGGACAGCAAAAACATTCAGTACTTC | CASSSLLDSKNIQYF
TRBJ2-5 | NA | NA | TRBV7-2 | TGTGCCAGCAGCCCGGAGGCGGAGACCCAGTACTTC | CASSPEAETQYF
TRBJ2-5 | few | NA | TRBV12-3/TRBV12-4 | TGTGCCAGCAGGCCGACAGTGCAAGAGACCCAGTACTTC | CASRPTVQETQYF
TRBJ2-1 | NA | NA | TRBV10-2 | TGCGCCAGCAGGGAGGTAGGGAGCTCCTACAATGAGCAGTTCTTC | CASREVGSSYNEQFF
TRBJ1-4 | NA | NA | TRBV12-3/TRBV12-4 | TGTGCCAGCAGTTTATCGGGAGGGATCCACGAAAAACTGTTTTTT | CASSLSGGIHEKLFF
TRBJ2-2 | NA | TRBD2 | TRBV3-1 | TGTGCCAGCAGCCCCAGGCGGGAGACAACCGGGGAGCTGTTTTTT | CASSPRRETTGELFF
TRBJ1-1 | few | NA | TRBV12-3/TRBV12-4 | TGTGCCAGCTCCCCCGAGGGCTTTGAAGCTTTCTTT | CASSPEGFEAFF
TRBJ1-1 | NA | NA | TRBV12-3/TRBV12-4 | TGTGCCAGCAGCCCAGGGGAAATGGCTTTCTTT | CASSPGEMAFF
TRBJ1-2 | few | NA | TRBV27 | TGTGCCAGCAGTTTCGTGGGGAGCTATGGCTACACCTTC | CASSFVGSYGYTF
TRBJ1-1 | NA | NA | TRBV3-1 | TGTGCCAGCAGCCAAGATCTTCGGGACACTGAAGCTTTCTTT | CASSQDLRDTEAFF
TRBJ2-1 | NA | TRBD2 | TRBV12-3/TRBV12-4 | TGTGCCAGCAGTCCGACTAGCGGAGCCGCGGTGGAGCAGTTCTTC | CASSPTSGAAVEQFF
TRBJ1-1 | NA | NA | TRBV5-1 | TGCGCCAGCAGCTCGACTTCCTACCAGGACCCGAACACTGAAGCTTTCTTT | CASSSTSYQDPNTEAFF
TRBJ2-2 | few | TRBD2 | TRBV2 | TGTGCCAGCAGTGATTTGAGCGGGAAAGGACGCGGGGAGCTGTTTTTT | CASSDLSGKGRGELFF
TRBJ2-7 | NA | NA | TRBV5-1 | TGCGCCAGCAGCTCCCGGGACACCCGTTTCTACGAGCAGTACTTC | CASSSRDTRFYEQYF
TRBJ1-5 | few | NA | TRBV12-3/TRBV12-4 | TGTGCCAGCAGTCATGACATAGATAGCAATCAGCCCCAGCATTTT | CASSHDIDSNQPQHF
TRBJ2-1 | NA | NA | TRBV7-9 | TGTGCCAGCAGCTACCCTATTTCGAATGAGCAGTTCTTC | CASSYPISNEQFF
TRBJ1-1 | few | TRBD1 | TRBV5-1 | TGCGCCAGCAGCTCGACAGGGGGCTTGAACACTGAAGCTTTCTTT | CASSSTGGLNTEAFF
TRBJ2-3 | NA | TRBD2 | TRBV6-5 | TGTGCCAGCAGTCCTCCGGGACTAGCGGATTACTCTAGCACAGATACGCAGTATTTT | CASSPPGLADYSSTDTQYF
TRBJ1-4 | NA | NA | TRBV2 | TGTGCCAGCAGTGAAAATGGGGCGTCAGCTAATGAAAAACTGTTTTTT | CASSENGASANEKLFF
TRBJ2-5 | NA | TRBD1 | TRBV2 | TGTGCCAGCAGGAGGGAGACAGGGAAAGAGACCCAGTACTTC | CASRRETGKETQYF
TRBJ2-2 | once | TRBD1 | TRBV28 | TGTGCCAGCAGTTTATGGGACAGGGCTCCCGGGGAGCTGTTTTTT | CASSLWDRAPGELFF
TRBJ1-6 | few | NA | TRBV9 | TGTGCCAGCAGCGAGTGGGCATCACTCTCCTATAATTCACCCCTCCACTTT | CASSEWASLSYNSPLHF
TRBJ1-1 | many | TRBD1 | TRBV6-5 | TGTGCCAGCAATTTACAGGGGGCTACTGAAGCTTTCTTT | CASNLQGATEAFF
TRBJ1-2 | few | NA | TRBV29-1 | TGCAGCGTTGAAACAGAGACTAACTATGGCTACACCTTC | CSVETETNYGYTF
TRBJ2-3 | NA | NA | TRBV5-6 | TGTGCCAGCAGCTACCGGGATCCGGCGGATACGCAGTATTTT | CASSYRDPADTQYF
TRBJ2-1 | NA | TRBD2 | TRBV14 | TGTGCCAGCAGCGGGATTCCGGGACTAGCGGGAGTTGCCAATGAGCAGTTCTTC | CASSGIPGLAGVANEQFF
TRBJ1-5 | few | NA | TRBV12-3/TRBV12-4 | TGTGCCAGCAGCCCGGGCCCCTTTCAGCCCCAGCATTTT | CASSPGPFQPQHF
TRBJ2-7 | NA | TRBD1 | TRBV12-3/TRBV12-4 | TGTGCCAGCAGTTCCATCAGGACAGGGGCCTCCTACGAGCAGTACTTC | CASSSIRTGASYEQYF
TRBJ1-5 | few | NA | TRBV19 | TGTGCCAGTAGGAACTTGGCGACTTATAGCAATCAGCCCCAGCATTTT | CASRNLATYSNQPQHF
TRBJ1-1 | NA | NA | TRBV28 | TGTGCCGGCGGGGAAAGGGGGAACACTGAAGCTTTCTTT | CAGGERGNTEAFF
TRBJ1-2 | few | NA | TRBV5-6 | TGTGCCAGCAGCTTGTACCAGGGAAACTATGGCTACACCTTC | CASSLYQGNYGYTF
TRBJ1-2 | NA | NA | TRBV4-3 | TGCGCCAGCGGTCCAAATCAGGGGAACTATGGCTACACCTTC | CASGPNQGNYGYTF
TRBJ2-1 | few | NA | TRBV7-2 | TGTGCCAGCAGCTTAAGCGGTCATAACTCCAATGAGCAGTTCTTC | CASSLSGHNSNEQFF
TRBJ1-1 | few | NA | TRBV16 | TGTGCCAGCAGCCATCCCCCCTGGCAGAAAGGAGGTGAAGCTTTCTTT | CASSHPPWQKGGEAFF
TRBJ2-1 | few | NA | TRBV15 | TGTGCCACCAGTCTTCCCAAGGGGCGACTAGTAGAAAATGAGCAGTTCTTC | CATSLPKGRLVENEQFF